The 10 T cell receptor beta chains given below trace back to one sample, sequenced in a study of blood T cell repertoires in COVID-19. Some clones are missing from TCRdb's copy, which holds only in-frame ones; the method was immunoSEQ multiplex PCR. The table includes hundreds of thousands of clones, more than 75% detected once. Specimen: peripheral blood. The receptor source for this set is a young woman who had recovered from COVID-19.

This chain joins TRBV7-2 and TRBJ1-2; D not resolved. V was shortened by 1 base and J by 4 bases, with 16 bases between the two germline ends. Germline CDR1 is SGHTA and CDR2 is FQGNSA. The CDR3 totals 16 residues. CDR3 amino acids: CASSLVSGGMRYGYTF. The CDR3 DNA reads as TGTGCCAGCAGCTTAGTTAGTGGAGGGATGCGCTATGGCTACACCTTC.

This clone turned up a few times. The V call is TRBV3-1 (or the pseudogene TRBV3-2), the J call TRBJ2-2, with 7 bases lining up with TRBD2. Germline CDR1 and CDR2: LGHDT and YNNKEL (reference sequence). V shed 4 bases, J shed 7 bases, and the junction held 9 bases outside the gene matches. The CDR3 extends over 15 amino acids. The CDR3 sequence: CASSLPGLSIGELFF. CDR3 bases: TGTGCCAGCAGCCTACCGGGACTATCAATCGGGGAGCTGTTTTTT.

V and J are TRBV19 and TRBJ2-5, with 14 positions matching TRBD2. V gave up 3 bases and J gave up 5 bases; unmatched junction bases: 8. Per germline, CDR1 LNHDA and CDR2 SQIVND (reference sequence). The CDR3 has 17 amino acids. The CDR3 region has the DNA TGTGCCAGTAGTATGAGACTAGCGGGGGGGCCGATCGAGACCCAGTACTTC. It encodes CASSMRLAGGPIETQYF. Full variable domain (outside the CDR3, taken from reference TRBV19 and TRBJ2-5): DGGITQSPKYLFRKEGQNVTLSCEQNLNHDAMYWYRQDPGQGLRLIYYSQIVNDFQKGDIAEGYSVSREKKESFPLTVTSAQKNPTAFYLCASSMRLAGGPIETQYFGPGTRLLVL.

This clone occurred many times. The chain recombines TRBV6-4 with TRBJ2-7; tentative D call: TRBD1 (6 bases). The V end was cut by 2 bases, the J end by 2 bases, with 7 bases between. Per germline, CDR1 MRHNA and CDR2 SNTAGT. The CDR3 totals 13 residues. CDR3 sequence: CASSDGTTYEQYF. CDR3 bases: TGTGCCAGCAGTGACGGGACAACCTACGAGCAGTACTTC.

This clone has more than one count but fewer than ten. This chain links TRBV15 with TRBJ2-7; possible D gene TRBD1, 5 bases. The CDR3 has 16 amino acids. The V end lost 0 bases, the J end lost 0 bases, and 12 bases lay between the germline ends. In germline, CDR1 is LNHNV, CDR2 YYDKDF (reference sequence). CDR3 residues: CATSRDQGQSSYEQYF. In DNA, the CDR3 is TGTGCCACCAGCAGAGATCAGGGCCAAAGCTCCTACGAGCAGTACTTC.

The chain has TRBV5-1 and TRBJ2-1; TRBD2 matches at 11 bases. V dropped 4 bases and J dropped 7; count of bases not matched to a gene: 7. The germline V gene has CDR1 SGHRS and CDR2 YFSETQ. The CDR3 has 15 residues. In DNA form, the CDR3 reads TGCGCCAGCAGCCCCCTTAGCGGGGGGGCTAATGAGCAGTTCTTC. Protein product: CASSPLSGGANEQFF. Looking up the rest from reference TRBV5-1 and TRBJ2-1 gives the full variable domain: KAGVTQTPRYLIKTRGQQVTLSCSPISGHRSVSWYQQTPGQGLQFLFEYFSETQRNKGNFPGRFSGRQFSNSRSEMNVSTLELGDSALYLCASSPLSGGANEQFFGPGTRLTVL.

This chain joins TRBV30 and TRBJ2-7, with a possible D match to TRBD2 (5 bases). This CDR3 is built from 13 residues. Looked up from germline, CDR1 is GTSNPN and CDR2 is SVGIG (reference sequence). The ends were cut back, 0 bases at V and 3 bases at J, with 9 bases in the middle. This chain's CDR3 is CAWSVRAGYEQYF. DNA for the CDR3: TGTGCCTGGAGTGTAAGGGCGGGCTACGAGCAGTACTTC. The whole variable domain, remainder taken from reference TRBV30 and TRBJ2-7, is SQTIHQWPATLVQPVGSPLSLECTVEGTSNPNLYWYRQAAGRGLQLLFYSVGIGQISSEVPQNLSASRPQDRQFILSSKKLLLSDSGFYLCAWSVRAGYEQYFGPGTRLTVT.

This clone was seen only once. This sequence joins TRBV12-1 and TRBJ2-6; whether TRBD2, the table's D call, matches the DNA was not checked. TRBV12-1 is recorded as a pseudogene. This CDR3 region has 19 residues. The CDR3 region has the DNA TGTGCCAGCAGCTTAGTTGTGGCGGGAGAGGTATATGGGGCCAACGTCCTGACTTTC. Its protein product is CASSLVVAGEVYGANVLTF.

The rearrangement joins TRBV28 to TRBJ2-6; D is unclear. Germline-derived CDR1 and CDR2 are MDHEN and SYDVKM. CDR3 length: 18 amino acids. Deletions cut 9 bases from V and 0 bases from J, with 21 bases between. CDR3 bases: TGTGCCAGTCTCAGCCTTCAGGTACTGCCCTCTGGGGCCAACGTCCTGACTTTC. Translation: CASLSLQVLPSGANVLTF.

This clone was detected only once. The J gene is TRBJ1-3, the V gene TRBV4-1, with 8 nucleotides matching TRBD1. Germline V lookup: CDR1 MGHRA, CDR2 YSYEKL. The CDR3 has 17 amino acids. Trimming removed 1 base from V and 1 base from J; junction bases left unmatched: 6. DNA for the CDR3: TGCGCCAGCAGCCAAGTGACAGGGGTATTGTCTGGAAACACCATATATTTT. Encoded protein: CASSQVTGVLSGNTIYF.